This T cell receptor beta chain was recorded in a study of cytomegalovirus exposure and HLA in healthy donors. A multiplex PCR was run with 60 Vbeta primers and 13 Jbeta primers. Data came from immunoSEQ multiplex PCR; TCRdb stores just in-frame clones and leaves some out. Of about 170,000 clones in the sample, about 69% were seen once. Trimming removed 6 bases from V and 0 bases from J; junction bases left unmatched: 10. Germline loops: CDR1 SGDLS, CDR2 YYNGEE. This CDR3 contains 16 residues. The chain combines TRBV9 with TRBJ1-2; 8 bases fit TRBD1. The material sequenced was PBMCs. This receptor was identified in a human donor in good health. The CDR3 sequence: CASTGGLSITNYGYTF. The CDR3 DNA sequence: TGTGCCAGCACAGGGGGCTTGTCCATCACTAACTATGGCTACACCTTC.